This T cell receptor beta chain was captured in a study of blood T cell repertoires in COVID-19. The overall study: Samples taken during acute and convalescent COVID-19 were collected in the United States, Italy and Spain.

Germline V gene lookup returns CDR1 LGHDT and CDR2 YNNKEL (reference sequence). The CDR3 consists of 15 residues. Losses at the gene ends were 4 bases for V and 5 bases for J; bases not matched to a gene: 3. This clone was counted once. Source study methods: The authors estimated nucleated cell counts from reference gene primer amplification. Sequenced by immunoSEQ multiplex PCR; TCRdb stores in-frame clones only, minus some. V, J and clone size reflect that table, while D and trimming were determined from the DNA. The sample has 150,000 to 200,000 clones, around 84% seen once; the top ten hold approximately 18%.

This receptor was obtained from a woman at least 80 years old with acute or convalescent COVID-19. This chain uses TRBV3-1 (or the pseudogene TRBV3-2) with TRBJ1-6; TRBD1 matches 9 bases. The sample was peripheral blood. CDR3 residues: CASSPRDRDNSPLHF. CDR3 bases: TGTGCCAGCAGCCCTAGGGACAGGGATAATTCACCCCTCCACTTT.